Shown below are 5 T cell receptor beta chains from a single sample sequenced in a study of TIL therapy for anti-PD-1-resistant metastatic lung cancer. The immunoSEQ assay was v3. Assay used: immunoSEQ multiplex PCR; TCRdb lists only in-frame clones, some missing. The repertoire holds 45,000 to 50,000 clones, with roughly 70% as singletons. Time point here: pre-treatment sample, taken before nivolumab and TIL therapy. Tumor tissue came from excised metastases, mostly pleural nodules or supraclavicular lymph nodes. The specimen comprised tumor tissue, sampled at baseline. The receptors were gathered from a person between 25 and 80 years old with non-small cell lung cancer.

The rearrangement links TRBV7-2 to TRBJ1-4; 8 nucleotides agree with TRBD1. V was pared by 4 bases and J by 7 bases, with 8 bases of the junction left unmatched. CDR3 length: 15 residues. Looked up from germline, CDR1 is SGHTA and CDR2 is FQGNSA. CDR3 amino acids: CASSSQGAEGEKLFF. Here the CDR3 DNA reads TGTGCCAGCAGCTCGCAGGGGGCAGAGGGTGAAAAACTGTTTTTT.

The chain uses TRBV28 and TRBJ1-2, with 8 bases aligning to TRBD1. The V and J ends lost 6 bases and 4 bases, in that order; junction bases with no gene match: 10. Germline V gives CDR1 MDHEN, CDR2 SYDVKM. The length of the CDR3 is 15 residues. This CDR3 is CASSHGTGLAYGYTF. The DNA for the CDR3 is TGTGCCAGCAGCCATGGGACAGGTCTTGCCTATGGCTACACCTTC.

The genes are TRBV27 and TRBJ1-2; maybe TRBD1 (6 bases). Germline CDR1 is MNHEY and CDR2 is SMNVEV (reference sequence). The CDR3 is 15 residues long. V was trimmed by 3 bases and J by 4 bases, leaving 15 bases between them. DNA for the CDR3: TGTGCCAGCAGTTTTCAGTCGGGGGCCGGCTATGGCTACACCTTC. Protein: CASSFQSGAGYGYTF.

Concerning this clone: At the DNA level, this CDR3 is encoded by other sequences in the same sample as well. This sequence joins TRBV2 and TRBJ1-6; 11 bases match TRBD1. Germline lookup yields CDR1 SNHLY and CDR2 FYNNEI. This CDR3 is 13 amino acids long. J gave up 8 bases and V 9 bases, and 3 bases lay outside the gene matches. This CDR3 is CARGGQGDSPLHF. The DNA for the CDR3 is TGTGCCAGGGGGGGACAGGGGGATTCACCCCTCCACTTT.

V and J are TRBV13 and TRBJ1-3; D is ambiguous. The length of the CDR3 is 15 residues. Germline-derived CDR1 and CDR2 are PRHDT and FYEKMQ (reference sequence). Trimming pared 5 bases from V and 8 bases from J, leaving 19 bases between. The CDR3 DNA sequence: TGTGCCAGCAGCCGCAGAGGACCTTTAACGGACACCATATATTTT. It specifies CASSRRGPLTDTIYF.